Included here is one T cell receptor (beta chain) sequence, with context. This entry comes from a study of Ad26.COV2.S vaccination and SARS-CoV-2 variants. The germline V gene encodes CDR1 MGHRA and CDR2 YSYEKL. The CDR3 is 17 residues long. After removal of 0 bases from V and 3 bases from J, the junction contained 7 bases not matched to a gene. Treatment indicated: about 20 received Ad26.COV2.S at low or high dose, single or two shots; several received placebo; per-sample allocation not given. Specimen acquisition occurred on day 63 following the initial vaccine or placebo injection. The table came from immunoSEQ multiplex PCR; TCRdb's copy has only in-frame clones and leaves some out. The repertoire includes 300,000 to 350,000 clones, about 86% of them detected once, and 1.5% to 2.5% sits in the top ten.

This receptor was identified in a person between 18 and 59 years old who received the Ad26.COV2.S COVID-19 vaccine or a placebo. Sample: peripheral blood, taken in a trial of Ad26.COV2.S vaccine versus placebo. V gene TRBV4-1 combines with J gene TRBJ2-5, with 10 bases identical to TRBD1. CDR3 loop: CASSQERDRGAKETQYF. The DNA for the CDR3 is TGCGCCAGCAGCCAAGAACGGGACAGGGGTGCCAAAGAGACCCAGTACTTC.